Many counts were recorded for the clone carrying this T cell receptor (beta chain). Its antigen remains unidentified. This sample was included in a study of regulatory T cells in long-lasting Graves disease. Time point here: newly diagnosed GD, antithyroid drugs for less than 3 months. RNA from PBMCs was the source of the TCR library. Study-wide results and caveats: Patients whose Graves' disease persisted exhibited lower TCR diversity than those newly diagnosed. Fewer public clonotypes were shared by new patients (around 960) than by persistent patients (around 2,900).

Construction of TCR beta libraries relied on iRepertoire HTBI primers and on Arm-PCR targeting CDR3 regions. One entry per CDR3 protein, called by TCRdb with MiXCR from the multiplex PCR reads. Found here are around 240,000 distinct CDR3 sequences, 18% of them singletons; the top ten hold 13% to 15%. Trimming left V 3 bases short and J 4 bases short, with 9 bases between. This CDR3 contains 13 residues. This sample was also put to use in a study of T cells in Graves' hyperthyroidism and ophthalmopathy. That work adds: Recently diagnosed hyperthyroidism of less than 2 months' duration affected patients aged 18 to 65. HTBI primers were used for first-round RT-PCR of the TCR CDR3.

Sequences were derived from peripheral blood mononuclear cells (PBMCs), sampled at new diagnosis, from a patient treated with antithyroid drugs. This clonotype originated in a woman in her twenties or thirties with Graves disease. The rearrangement uses TRBV12-3 or TRBV12-4 and TRBJ1-1, with D unresolved. The CDR3 nucleotides read TGTGCCAGCAGTTTTCAGGTACCCACTGAAGCTTTCTTT. It specifies CASSFQVPTEAFF.